Described below is a single T cell receptor beta chain sequence and its context. Its antigen is unidentified. With 60 Vbeta and 13 Jbeta primers, the PCR was carried out. Generated by immunoSEQ multiplex PCR, the TCRdb table keeps only in-frame clones and is missing some. The profile covers 80,000 to 95,000 clones, with 55% to 75% appearing a single time and approximately 16% taken by the ten largest. The CDR3 is 21 amino acids. Germline CDR1 reads SGDLS; CDR2 reads YYNGEE. The V segment lost 1 base and the J segment 4 bases; nucleotides outside the gene matches: 16. This entry comes from a study of cytomegalovirus exposure and HLA in healthy donors. Points from the study as a whole: Immune exposure information comprised only CMV serostatus. Accurate prediction of HLA-A and HLA-B alleles (for most subjects) was reportedly achieved from TCR beta sequences.

Sequenced sample: PBMCs. This chain links TRBV9 with TRBJ2-1; 14 nucleotides align to TRBD2. The receptor's source is a woman aged 50 to 65 in good health and CMV-seropositive. This chain's CDR3 is CASSVSATSGGGRRGYNEQFF. DNA for the CDR3: TGTGCCAGCAGCGTATCCGCGACTAGCGGGGGGGGGAGAAGGGGTTACAATGAGCAGTTCTTC.